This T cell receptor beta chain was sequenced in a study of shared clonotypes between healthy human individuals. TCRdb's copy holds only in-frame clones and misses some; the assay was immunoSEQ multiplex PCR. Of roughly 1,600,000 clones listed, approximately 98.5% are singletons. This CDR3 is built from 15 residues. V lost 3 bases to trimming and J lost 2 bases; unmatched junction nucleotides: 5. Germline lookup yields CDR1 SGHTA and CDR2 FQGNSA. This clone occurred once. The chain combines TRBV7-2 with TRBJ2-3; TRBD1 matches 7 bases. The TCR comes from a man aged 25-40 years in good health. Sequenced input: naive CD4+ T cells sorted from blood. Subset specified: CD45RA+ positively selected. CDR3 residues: CASSFRQGPTDTQYF. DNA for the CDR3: TGTGCCAGCAGCTTTCGACAGGGCCCCACAGATACGCAGTATTTT.